This TCR beta chain derives from a study of blood T cell repertoires in COVID-19. About the study: Material from acute and convalescent COVID-19 was sourced from the United States, Italy and Spain. The cDNA or gDNA used as material had been derived from T cells, B-cell-depleted T cells, or PBMCs.

In the source study's methods: Nucleated cell number was recorded as an estimate derived from reference gene primer amplification. The data were produced by immunoSEQ multiplex PCR, yet TCRdb's version contains in-frame clones alone and is incomplete. The D gene and trimming were derived from the DNA, and the V and J assignments and clone size from that table. The sample carries a few hundred thousand clones, around 85% recorded once. Trimming removed 2 bases from V and 7 bases from J; junction bases left unmatched: 10. CDR1 and CDR2 from the germline V gene are SGHNT and YYREEE (reference sequence). This CDR3 spans 15 amino acids. Seattle participants joined during active infection and were tracked over time. This clone showed up just a few times.

Sequencing was done on a sample of peripheral blood. V and J are TRBV5-4 and TRBJ2-3, with TRBD1 matching 7 bases. The receptor was isolated from a human donor with COVID-19, enrolled during active disease. The donor label of this sample is uncertain. For the CDR3, the DNA is TGTGCCAGCAGCTTAACCGGGACAGAAAAATATACGCAGTATTTT. Protein product: CASSLTGTEKYTQYF.